This T cell receptor (beta chain) was documented in a study of T cell responses to AZD1222 COVID-19 vaccine. This CDR3 region has 16 residues. The germline V gene has CDR1 MNHEY and CDR2 SVGEGT. Trimming removed 2 bases from V and 2 bases from J, with 16 bases in between. General study points: Spike-spanning, vaccine-associated CD4 TCRs were dominant at 160-218 and 743-854. A rise in Spike-specific TCR breadth and depth followed two AZD1222 doses. Most donors were white British and more were female, and clonal diversity was possibly underestimated.

Assay: immunoSEQ multiplex PCR; the TCRdb copy retains only in-frame clones and omits some. The sample lists about 170,000 clones, 87% occurring once. To note about this clone: Its specificity is not known.

V usage is TRBV6-2 or TRBV6-3 and J usage is TRBJ2-7; TRBD1 is a possible D gene (6 bases). The material sequenced was peripheral blood, taken 28 days after the second AZD1222 dose. The sequence came from an adult who received the AZD1222 COVID-19 vaccine. CDR3 loop: CASSYRTVLGAYEQYF. CDR3 nucleotides: TGTGCCAGCAGTTACAGGACAGTCCTGGGGGCCTACGAGCAGTACTTC.